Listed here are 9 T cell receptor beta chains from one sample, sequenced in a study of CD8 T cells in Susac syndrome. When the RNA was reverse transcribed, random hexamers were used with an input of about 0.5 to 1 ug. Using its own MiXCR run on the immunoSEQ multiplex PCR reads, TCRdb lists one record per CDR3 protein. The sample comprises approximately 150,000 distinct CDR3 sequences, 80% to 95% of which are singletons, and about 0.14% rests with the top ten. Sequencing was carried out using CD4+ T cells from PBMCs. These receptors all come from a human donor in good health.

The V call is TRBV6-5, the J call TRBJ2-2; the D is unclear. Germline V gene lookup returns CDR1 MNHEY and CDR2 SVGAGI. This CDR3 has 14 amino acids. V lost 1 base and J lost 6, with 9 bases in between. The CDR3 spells CASSYFPGSGELFF. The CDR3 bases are TGTGCCAGCAGTTACTTCCCTGGGTCCGGGGAGCTGTTTTTT.

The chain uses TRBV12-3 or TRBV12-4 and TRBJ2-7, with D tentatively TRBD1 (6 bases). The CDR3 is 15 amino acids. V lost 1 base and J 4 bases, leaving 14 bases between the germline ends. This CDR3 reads CASSLDGTQNYEQYF. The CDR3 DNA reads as TGTGCCAGCAGTTTAGACGGGACACAAAATTACGAGCAGTACTTC.

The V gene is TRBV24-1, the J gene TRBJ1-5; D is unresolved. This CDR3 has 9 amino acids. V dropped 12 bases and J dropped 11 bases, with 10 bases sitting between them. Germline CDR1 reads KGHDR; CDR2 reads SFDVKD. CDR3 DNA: TGTGCCCGGGAAGGAGCCCAGCATTTT. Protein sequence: CAREGAQHF.

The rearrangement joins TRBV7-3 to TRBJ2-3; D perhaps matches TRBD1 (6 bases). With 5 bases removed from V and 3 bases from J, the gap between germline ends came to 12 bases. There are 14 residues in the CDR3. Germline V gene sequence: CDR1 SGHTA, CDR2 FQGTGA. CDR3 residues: CASSPDRTTDTQYF. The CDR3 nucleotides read TGTGCCAGCAGCCCAGACAGGACGACAGATACGCAGTATTTT.

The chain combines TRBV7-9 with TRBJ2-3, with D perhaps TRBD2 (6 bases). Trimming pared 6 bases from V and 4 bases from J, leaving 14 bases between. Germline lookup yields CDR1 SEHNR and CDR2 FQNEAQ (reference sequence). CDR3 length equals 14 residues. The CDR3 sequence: CASSPGLSPDTQYF. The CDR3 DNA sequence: TGTGCCAGCAGTCCGGGACTTAGTCCAGATACGCAGTATTTT.

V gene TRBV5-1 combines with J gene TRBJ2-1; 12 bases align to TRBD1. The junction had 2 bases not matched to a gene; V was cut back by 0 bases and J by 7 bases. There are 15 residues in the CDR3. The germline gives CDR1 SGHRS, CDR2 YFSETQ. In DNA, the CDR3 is TGCGCCAGCAGCTTGGAGGGACAGGGGGCAAATGAGCAGTTCTTC. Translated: CASSLEGQGANEQFF.

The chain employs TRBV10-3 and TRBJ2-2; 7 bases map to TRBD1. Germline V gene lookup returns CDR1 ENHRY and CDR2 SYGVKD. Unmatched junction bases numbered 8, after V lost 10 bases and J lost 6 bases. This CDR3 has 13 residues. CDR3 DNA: TGTGCCACTCGACAGGGTTTGGCCGGGGAGCTGTTTTTT. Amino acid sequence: CATRQGLAGELFF.

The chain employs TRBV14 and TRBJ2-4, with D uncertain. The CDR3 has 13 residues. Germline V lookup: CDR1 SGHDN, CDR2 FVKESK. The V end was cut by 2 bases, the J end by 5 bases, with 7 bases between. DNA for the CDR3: TGTGCCAGCAGCCAATACAGTGAAAACATTCAGTACTTC. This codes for CASSQYSENIQYF.

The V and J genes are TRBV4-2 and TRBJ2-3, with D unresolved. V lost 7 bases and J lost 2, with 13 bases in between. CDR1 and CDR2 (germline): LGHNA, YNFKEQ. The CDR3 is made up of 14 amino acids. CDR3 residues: CASTPGRPTDTQYF. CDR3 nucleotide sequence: TGTGCCAGCACGCCGGGCCGTCCCACAGATACGCAGTATTTT.